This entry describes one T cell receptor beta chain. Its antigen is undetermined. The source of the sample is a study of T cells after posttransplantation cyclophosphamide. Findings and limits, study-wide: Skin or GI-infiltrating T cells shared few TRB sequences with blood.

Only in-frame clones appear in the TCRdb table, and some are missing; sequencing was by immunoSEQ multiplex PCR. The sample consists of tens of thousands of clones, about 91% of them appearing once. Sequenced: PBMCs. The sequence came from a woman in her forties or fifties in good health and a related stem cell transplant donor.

CDR3 amino acids: CASSPQGLGNQPQHF. In DNA form, the CDR3 reads TGTGCCAGCAGTCCACAGGGTTTGGGCAATCAGCCCCAGCATTTT. The chain recombines TRBV27 with TRBJ1-5; D is perhaps TRBD1 (6 bases). Germline CDR1 MNHEY, CDR2 SMNVEV (reference sequence). CDR3 length: 15 amino acids. V lost 5 bases, J lost 2 bases, and 13 bases lay in between.